These 29 T cell receptor beta chains were sequenced from one sample in a study of OX40 agonist ivuxolimab in advanced cancers. Sequencing was performed with immunoSEQ multiplex PCR; in TCRdb, only in-frame clones are kept and a portion is missing. The table records about 62,000 clones, about 88% of them present only once. This material consisted of CD4+ or CD8+ T cells sorted from blood, taken in a trial of the OX40 agonist ivuxolimab. These receptor sequences come from an adult with an advanced solid tumor such as melanoma, head and neck, liver or kidney cancer.

The chain employs TRBV6-5 and TRBJ2-7; 8 nucleotides match TRBD1. V trimming: 10 bases; J trimming: 0 bases; junction bases outside the gene matches: 8. CDR1 MNHEY and CDR2 SVGAGI come from the germline V gene. The CDR3 runs 14 residues. CDR3 in DNA: TGTGCCACCCGGCAGGGGGCGCACTCCTACGAGCAGTACTTC. This translates into CATRQGAHSYEQYF.

This chain links TRBV5-1 with TRBJ2-2; D gene uncertain. With 6 bases removed from V and 2 bases from J, the gap between germline ends came to 8 bases. The CDR3 loop spans 13 amino acids. Germline V gene data show CDR1 as SGHRS and CDR2 as YFSETQ. CDR3 nucleotide sequence: TGCGCCAGCAACCAAGGAAACACCGGGGAGCTGTTTTTT. Its protein is CASNQGNTGELFF.

This clone appeared a single time. The chain carries TRBV4-2 and TRBJ2-3, with 8 bases lining up with TRBD2. V shed 3 bases, J shed 3 bases, and the junction held 8 bases outside the gene matches. The CDR3 runs 16 residues. Germline CDR1 reads LGHNA; CDR2 reads YNFKEQ. The CDR3 sequence: CASSHETGGQTDTQYF. In DNA form, the CDR3 reads TGTGCCAGCAGCCATGAGACGGGAGGGCAGACAGATACGCAGTATTTT.

The gene calls are TRBV11-3 and TRBJ2-1; D unresolved. The CDR3 covers 15 residues. Trimming stripped 2 bases from V and 0 bases from J, with 8 bases between. In germline, CDR1 is SGHNT, CDR2 YENEEA. The DNA for the CDR3 is TGTGCCAGCAGCTTAACCGGTAGCTCCTACAATGAGCAGTTCTTC. It is translated as CASSLTGSSYNEQFF.

CDR3 amino acids: CASTTGNSGANVLTF. The CDR3 coding sequence is TGTGCCAGCACGACAGGGAACTCTGGGGCCAACGTCCTGACTTTC. The genes are TRBV19 and TRBJ2-6, with TRBD1 matching over 7 bases. Germline-derived CDR1 and CDR2 are LNHDA and SQIVND (reference sequence). The V segment lost 9 bases and the J segment 0 bases; nucleotides outside the gene matches: 5. The CDR3 spans 15 residues.

This clone has just a few counts. The chain carries TRBV30 and TRBJ1-1; weak D call: TRBD1 (5 bases). From germline, CDR1 is GTSNPN and CDR2 SVGIG (reference sequence). The CDR3 is made up of 14 amino acids. The V end lost 3 bases, the J end lost 6 bases, and 17 bases lay between the germline ends. The CDR3 bases are TGTGCCTGGAGAACCAACAGGCACAGTGCTGAAGCTTTCTTT. Translated: CAWRTNRHSAEAFF.

J is TRBJ2-2 and V is TRBV4-2; D is undetermined. V gave up 2 bases and J gave up 4 bases, with 11 bases separating them. The CDR3 extends over 15 amino acids. Germline CDR1 LGHNA, CDR2 YNFKEQ. The CDR3, as DNA: TGTGCCAGCAGCCAAAAAGGAGACGGCACCGGGGAGCTGTTTTTT. Translated, it gives CASSQKGDGTGELFF.

The chain couples TRBV10-3 to TRBJ2-1, with D unclear. Germline assignment: CDR1 ENHRY and CDR2 SYGVKD. This CDR3 is 16 amino acids long. V lost 2 bases, J lost 2 bases, and 13 bases lay in between. CDR3 coding DNA: TGTGCCATCAGTGAGAGCATACTGAAGCCCTACAATGAGCAGTTCTTC. This encodes CAISESILKPYNEQFF.

This CDR3 is CASSIDQETQYF. CDR3 DNA: TGTGCCAGCTCAATAGACCAAGAGACCCAGTACTTC. The chain recombines TRBV18 with TRBJ2-5; D not resolved. Per the germline V gene, CDR1 is KGHSH and CDR2 is LQKENI. Trimming stripped 5 bases from V and 0 bases from J, with 4 bases between. The CDR3 runs 12 residues.

The V and J genes are TRBV2 and TRBJ2-2; 9 positions match TRBD2. This CDR3 spans 15 amino acids. CDR1 is SNHLY and CDR2 is FYNNEI in the germline V gene. Trimming at V came to 8 bases and at J to 6 bases, leaving 10 bases not matched to a gene. CDR3 sequence reads: CASAGLAGVSGELFF. CDR3 DNA sequence: TGTGCCAGCGCTGGATTAGCGGGAGTATCCGGGGAGCTGTTTTTT.

The V call is TRBV12-5, the J call TRBJ2-1; no definite D call. Trimming cost V 0 bases and J 9 bases, with 9 bases left between them. Germline V gene lookup returns CDR1 LGHNT and CDR2 FRNRAP. This CDR3 comprises 13 residues. CDR3 loop: CASGLVITGEQFF. The CDR3 DNA sequence: TGTGCTAGTGGTTTGGTAATCACGGGTGAGCAGTTCTTC.

The gene calls are TRBV6-1 and TRBJ1-1; D unresolved. The CDR3 length is 11 residues. Germline-derived CDR1 and CDR2 are MNHNS and SASEGT. V lost 7 bases and J lost 4, with 7 bases in between. The CDR3 loop reads CASISGTEAFF. The CDR3 DNA follows: TGTGCCAGCATCTCGGGCACTGAAGCTTTCTTT.

The count of this clone is one. The chain combines TRBV28 with TRBJ1-5; tentatively, D is TRBD1 (5 bases). The germline CDR1 and CDR2 sequences are MDHEN and SYDVKM. This CDR3 spans 13 amino acids. V was shortened by 8 bases and J by 0 bases, with 8 bases between the two germline ends. CDR3 nucleotide sequence: TGTGCCAGCTTAGGGGATAGCAATCAGCCCCAGCATTTT. Protein: CASLGDSNQPQHF.

The genes are TRBV19 and TRBJ2-3; D gene unclear. There are 16 residues in the CDR3. Trimming pared 7 bases from V and 4 bases from J, leaving 21 bases between. Per the germline V gene, CDR1 is LNHDA and CDR2 is SQIVND (reference sequence). As DNA, the CDR3 is TGTGCCAGTACCTATTTAAGCGCGATGGTCCCAGATACGCAGTATTTT. It encodes CASTYLSAMVPDTQYF.

This sequence joins TRBV11-2 and TRBJ2-1, with D tentatively TRBD2 (5 bases). This CDR3 has 15 residues. V was shortened by 5 bases and J by 9 bases, with 20 bases between the two germline ends. Per the germline V gene, CDR1 is SGHAT and CDR2 is FQNNGV. CDR3 nucleotide sequence: TGTGCCAGCAGCCTCTCGGGATCCGGCTGGAGTGAGCAGTTCTTC. Protein sequence: CASSLSGSGWSEQFF.

The rearrangement links TRBV7-9 to TRBJ1-4, with 7 bases aligning to TRBD1. Unmatched junction bases numbered 3, after V lost 3 bases and J lost 8 bases. The CDR3 is made up of 13 amino acids. Germline V lookup: CDR1 SEHNR, CDR2 FQNEAQ (reference sequence). This CDR3 is CASSFQGGEKLFF. CDR3 nucleotides: TGTGCCAGCAGCTTTCAGGGGGGAGAAAAACTGTTTTTT.

The chain uses TRBV2 and TRBJ2-3, with 7 bases fitting TRBD2. Germline V lookup: CDR1 SNHLY, CDR2 FYNNEI. The CDR3 consists of 15 residues. V dropped 5 bases and J dropped 2; count of bases not matched to a gene: 7. The CDR3 DNA follows: TGTGCCAGCAGTTTCGCTAGCGGAAACACAGATACGCAGTATTTT. It yields the protein CASSFASGNTDTQYF.

The V call is TRBV5-1, the J call TRBJ1-3; TRBD1 is a possible D gene (6 bases). The CDR3 runs 15 residues. Looked up from germline, CDR1 is SGHRS and CDR2 is YFSETQ. Trimming took off 2 bases at V and 1 base at J, with 10 bases between the two ends. The CDR3, as DNA: TGCGCCAGCAGCTTATCAGGGGATTCTGGAAACACCATATATTTT. This gives the protein CASSLSGDSGNTIYF.

The CDR3 sequence: CASSIVAGLGAFF. The CDR3 bases are TGTGCCAGTAGTATAGTGGCGGGATTGGGAGCTTTCTTT. The rearrangement links TRBV19 to TRBJ1-1; D gene uncertain. Per germline, CDR1 LNHDA and CDR2 SQIVND (reference sequence). The CDR3 consists of 13 residues. V lost 1 base and J 10 bases, leaving 13 bases between the germline ends.

Here the CDR3 reads CASNWKSGSGEDTQYF. CDR3 DNA: TGTGCCAGCAACTGGAAAAGCGGGAGTGGGGAAGATACGCAGTATTTT. The V call is TRBV5-4, the J call TRBJ2-3, with 8 positions matching TRBD2. There are 16 residues in the CDR3. The trim removed 6 bases at V and 5 bases at J, leaving 14 bases unmatched. Germline loops: CDR1 SGHNT, CDR2 YYREEE (reference sequence).

The chain uses TRBV7-6 and TRBJ2-5; D possibly corresponds to TRBD2 (6 bases). The CDR3 sequence is 14 residues long. Germline assignment: CDR1 SGHVS and CDR2 FNYEAQ. Trimming pared 3 bases from V and 8 bases from J, leaving 16 bases between. For the CDR3, the DNA is TGTGCCAGCAGCTTGGGGGGAGTCGGTTCAACCCAGTACTTC. It specifies CASSLGGVGSTQYF.

The CDR3 here is CASSSPTAMNTEAFF. CDR3 nucleotide sequence: TGTGCCAGCAGCTCCCCGACAGCCATGAACACTGAAGCTTTCTTT. This sequence joins TRBV11-3 and TRBJ1-1, with a possible D match to TRBD1 (5 bases). CDR3 length: 15 residues. Germline-derived CDR1 and CDR2 are SGHNT and YENEEA. V was shortened by 4 bases and J by 0 bases, with 12 bases between the two germline ends.

The V gene is TRBV5-8, the J gene TRBJ2-1; possibly TRBD2 for D (6 bases). The CDR3 has 14 amino acids. Trimming stripped 3 bases from V and 10 bases from J, with 17 bases between. Germline V gives CDR1 SGHTS, CDR2 YDEGEE. The CDR3 loop is CASSSTEGFSEQFF. The DNA of the CDR3 is TGTGCCAGCAGCTCGACGGAGGGGTTTTCCGAGCAGTTCTTC.

The chain couples TRBV7-6 to TRBJ2-1; possibly TRBD1 or TRBD2 for D (5 bases each). CDR1 and CDR2 (germline): SGHVS, FNYEAQ. The CDR3 extends over 11 amino acids. Trimming removed 3 bases from V and 10 bases from J, with 7 bases in between. The CDR3 is CASSFRDEQFF. The CDR3 DNA follows: TGTGCCAGCAGCTTCCGGGACGAGCAGTTCTTC.

This chain links TRBV18 with TRBJ2-7, with 7 bases identical to TRBD1. The CDR3 runs to 15 residues. Trimming at V came to 0 bases and at J to 2 bases, leaving 4 bases not matched to a gene. Per the germline V gene, CDR1 is KGHSH and CDR2 is LQKENI. The CDR3 region has the DNA TGTGCCAGCTCACCACCGGGACAGAGAACCTACGAGCAGTACTTC. This gives the protein CASSPPGQRTYEQYF.

This chain uses TRBV11-3 with TRBJ2-5; 8 nucleotides match TRBD1. Germline V lookup: CDR1 SGHNT, CDR2 YENEEA. This CDR3 has 15 residues. Unmatched junction bases numbered 6, after V lost 0 bases and J lost 6 bases. The DNA for the CDR3 is TGTGCCAGCAGCTTAGACGGGGACAGGCTCAAGACCCAGTACTTC. Its protein product is CASSLDGDRLKTQYF. Full variable domain (rest looked up from reference TRBV11-3 and TRBJ2-5): EAGVVQSPRYKIIEKKQPVAFWCNPISGHNTLYWYLQNLGQGPELLIRYENEEAVDDSQLPKDRFSAERLKGVDSTLKIQPAELGDSAVYLCASSLDGDRLKTQYFGPGTRLLVL.

J is TRBJ1-3 and V is TRBV18; D is undetermined. This CDR3 spans 16 amino acids. Between the trimmed V and J ends, which lost 6 bases and 0 bases, there was a span of 15 bases. The germline V gene has CDR1 KGHSH and CDR2 LQKENI. The CDR3 bases are TGTGCCAGCTCCCCTACTGACCGCCACTCTGGAAACACCATATATTTT. Residues: CASSPTDRHSGNTIYF.

This chain links TRBV5-1 with TRBJ2-3, with D possibly being TRBD2 (6 bases). The V and J ends lost 0 bases and 6 bases respectively, with 11 bases between them. Germline CDR1 reads SGHRS; CDR2 reads YFSETQ. CDR3 length: 14 amino acids. The chain's CDR3 is CASSLGRAEDTQYF. CDR3 nucleotides: TGCGCCAGCAGCTTGGGGAGGGCCGAGGATACGCAGTATTTT. The complete variable domain, with remaining parts taken from reference TRBV5-1 and TRBJ2-3, reads KAGVTQTPRYLIKTRGQQVTLSCSPISGHRSVSWYQQTPGQGLQFLFEYFSETQRNKGNFPGRFSGRQFSNSRSEMNVSTLELGDSALYLCASSLGRAEDTQYFGPGTRLTVL.

The chain recombines TRBV29-1 with TRBJ1-1; a possible D gene is TRBD1 (6 bases). V lost 3 bases to trimming and J lost 5 bases, with 13 bases between them. The germline gives CDR1 SQVTM, CDR2 ANQGSEA. The CDR3 covers 13 residues. CDR3 nucleotide sequence: TGCAGCGTTGAGAGACAGGAGGTTACTGAAGCTTTCTTT. Its protein product is CSVERQEVTEAFF.